This T cell receptor (beta chain) derives from a study of blood T cell repertoires in COVID-19. Study summary: COVID-19 samples, acute and convalescent, were from the United States, Italy and Spain. T cells, B-cell-depleted T cells, or PBMCs provided the cDNA or gDNA that served as material.

Source study methods: Using reference gene primer amplification, nucleated cell counts were estimated. The table came from immunoSEQ multiplex PCR; TCRdb's copy has only in-frame clones and leaves some out. V and J calls and clone size are copied from that table; D and trimming were computed from the DNA. The top ten clones hold about 12% of a sample with 70,000 to 85,000 clones, over 70% of them seen once. The sequencing sample was made of peripheral blood. The receptor comes from an elderly man with acute or convalescent COVID-19.

As DNA, the CDR3 is TGCAGCGCCGGGGACAGCTATGGCTACACCTTC. It specifies CSAGDSYGYTF. The rearrangement joins TRBV29-1 to TRBJ1-2; 7 positions match TRBD1. This CDR3 has 11 residues. Germline values: CDR1 SQVTM, CDR2 ANQGSEA. With 7 bases clipped from V and 4 bases from J, the junction kept 3 bases outside the gene matches.